A single sample is the source of the 2 T cell receptor beta chains below, sequenced in a study of cytomegalovirus exposure and HLA in healthy donors. 13 Jbeta primers and 60 Vbeta primers were used for the PCR. TCRdb keeps only in-frame clones here, not all; method: immunoSEQ multiplex PCR. The table has fewer than 150,000 clones, more than 60% seen once; the top ten hold less than 3%. Material for sequencing was PBMCs. These receptors all stem from a male donor in good health and CMV-seronegative.

This clone was observed a single time. V and J are TRBV10-3 and TRBJ1-1; D might be TRBD1 (6 bases). Between the trimmed V and J ends, which lost 10 bases and 1 base, there was a span of 19 bases. Germline loops: CDR1 ENHRY, CDR2 SYGVKD. The CDR3 runs 15 residues. CDR3 region: CATLQGGEPNTEAFF. CDR3 coding DNA: TGTGCCACCCTACAGGGAGGGGAACCGAACACTGAAGCTTTCTTT.

The V gene is TRBV7-6, the J gene TRBJ2-7; possibly TRBD1 for D (6 bases). The V end lost 1 base, the J end lost 7 bases, and 17 bases lay between the germline ends. Germline V gene sequence: CDR1 SGHVS, CDR2 FNYEAQ. CDR3 length: 15 residues. The CDR3 sequence: CASSLVSGVQWEQYF. The CDR3 DNA sequence: TGTGCCAGCAGCTTAGTGTCAGGGGTGCAGTGGGAGCAGTACTTC.